This TCR beta chain originates from a study of cytomegalovirus exposure and HLA in healthy donors. The PCR had 60 Vbeta and 13 Jbeta primers. Clones were sequenced by immunoSEQ multiplex PCR, and TCRdb holds only the in-frame ones, with some missing. The profile shows some 100,000 clones, roughly 80% of them singletons. The germline CDR1 and CDR2 sequences are MNHEY and SMNVEV (reference sequence). The V end lost 5 bases, the J end lost 6 bases, and 11 bases lay between the germline ends. The CDR3 totals 12 residues. This clone was seen a single time. The genes are TRBV27 and TRBJ2-7, with D possibly matching TRBD2 (6 bases). This clonotype originated in a female donor in good health and CMV-seronegative. The sample was PBMCs. CDR3 in amino acids: CASSTGGSEQYF. The CDR3 DNA reads TGTGCCAGCAGTACTGGAGGGTCCGAGCAGTACTTC.